This TCR beta chain comes out of a study of technical replicates of blood from several donors. Repertoires were generated with immunoSEQ multiplex PCR, while TCRdb's copy carries only in-frame clones and drops some. The data hold around 83,000 clones, with around 94% observed a single time. The germline V gene encodes CDR1 SEHNR and CDR2 FQNEAQ (reference sequence). The CDR3 is 12 residues long. V lost 6 bases, J lost 4 bases, and 9 bases lay in between. As to this clone: Other DNA variants within this sample encode the same CDR3.

The specimen sequenced was T cells isolated from PBMCs. The TCR comes from a human donor in good health. The chain carries TRBV7-9 and TRBJ1-2; D is undetermined. In DNA form, the CDR3 reads TGTGCCAGCAGTTTTGGGAGCTATGGCTACACCTTC. It codes for CASSFGSYGYTF.